The rows below give T cell receptor beta chains drawn from one sample of a study of OX40 agonist ivuxolimab in advanced cancers. Profiling relied on immunoSEQ multiplex PCR, and the TCRdb table lists in-frame clones only, not all of them. The table includes 70,000 to 95,000 clones, about 90% detected once. The sequences come from CD4+ or CD8+ T cells sorted from blood, collected in a trial of the OX40 agonist ivuxolimab. The receptors come from an adult with an advanced solid tumor such as melanoma, head and neck, liver or kidney cancer. Each CDR3 is given with its conserved first and last residue. Each record gives: V gene, J gene, D gene, clone size, CDR3 DNA, CDR3 protein. A D gene is named only where the DNA matches it firmly. The size entry is marked missing in some rows and otherwise reads once, few, many or a size class.

V: TRBV11-3; J: TRBJ2-7; D: TRBD2; size: .; DNA: TGTGCCAGCAGATCGGGACTAGCGGGATCCTACGAGCAGTACTTC; CDR3: CASRSGLAGSYEQYF
V: TRBV25-1; J: TRBJ1-2; D: .; size: .; DNA: TGTGCCAGCAGTGAATTGAGTAACTATGGCTACACCTTC; CDR3: CASSELSNYGYTF
V: TRBV19; J: TRBJ1-1; D: TRBD1; size: .; DNA: TGTGCCAGTGAAGGACAGGGGGACACTGAAGCTTTCTTT; CDR3: CASEGQGDTEAFF
V: TRBV30; J: TRBJ2-1; D: .; size: .; DNA: TGTGCCTGGAGTCGGTCTACGTCCAATGAGCAGTTCTTC; CDR3: CAWSRSTSNEQFF
V: TRBV5-4; J: TRBJ1-6; D: .; size: .; DNA: TGTGCCAGCAGTGCCGGACAGTTTTATAATTCACCCCTCCACTTT; CDR3: CASSAGQFYNSPLHF
V: TRBV19; J: TRBJ2-2; D: TRBD1; size: .; DNA: TGTGCCAGTAGTACGCGACAGGGGCGGACCGGGGAGCTGTTTTTT; CDR3: CASSTRQGRTGELFF
V: TRBV7-2; J: TRBJ2-3; D: .; size: .; DNA: TGTGCCAGCAGCGTGGACAGCGGACAAGATACGCAGTATTTT; CDR3: CASSVDSGQDTQYF
V: TRBV15; J: TRBJ2-7; D: TRBD1; size: once; DNA: TGTGCCACCAGCAGAGATGCAGGGGGCGAGCAGTACTTC; CDR3: CATSRDAGGEQYF
V: TRBV11-3; J: TRBJ2-2; D: .; size: .; DNA: TGTGCCAGCAGATCATCGCCTGGGGAGCTGTTTTTT; CDR3: CASRSSPGELFF
V: TRBV5-1; J: TRBJ1-3; D: .; size: .; DNA: TGCGCCAGCAGTGGGGGCTCTGGAAACACCATATATTTT; CDR3: CASSGGSGNTIYF
V: TRBV19; J: TRBJ1-5; D: TRBD1; size: .; DNA: TGTGCCAGTAGCCCGGGACAGCCCTTAAATCAGCCCCAGCATTTT; CDR3: CASSPGQPLNQPQHF
V: TRBV6-1; J: TRBJ1-6; D: TRBD1; size: once; DNA: TGTGCCAGCAGTGAAGACAGGGGGCAGGAGAATAATTCACCCCTCCACTTT; CDR3: CASSEDRGQENNSPLHF
V: TRBV6-1; J: TRBJ2-5; D: TRBD2; size: .; DNA: TGTGCCGTCCTGGAGATGGGGCGGGGGGGCGAGACCCAGTACTTC; CDR3: CAVLEMGRGGETQYF
V: TRBV19; J: TRBJ2-1; D: .; size: .; DNA: TGTGCCAGTGGGGGTCTGGGGTACAATGAGCAGTTCTTC; CDR3: CASGGLGYNEQFF
V: TRBV5-4; J: TRBJ2-5; D: .; size: .; DNA: TGTGCCAGCAGCTTTACAGACCAAGAGACCCAGTACTTC; CDR3: CASSFTDQETQYF
V: TRBV2; J: TRBJ2-1; D: TRBD1; size: .; DNA: TGTGCCAGCAGTGGAGGACAGGGGATCTTCGATGAGCAGTTCTTC; CDR3: CASSGGQGIFDEQFF
V: TRBV5-6; J: TRBJ1-2; D: .; size: .; DNA: TGTGCCAGCGCGGGACGGCCTAACTATGGCTACACCTTC; CDR3: CASAGRPNYGYTF
V: TRBV7-7; J: TRBJ2-3; D: TRBD1; size: .; DNA: TGTGCTAGCAGCTTGGGGGACAGGGCCCCAGATACGCAGTATTTT; CDR3: CASSLGDRAPDTQYF
V: TRBV7-9; J: TRBJ1-1; D: TRBD1; size: .; DNA: TGTGCCAGCAGCCCCCGACAGGGGGCGCCGGCTTTCTTT; CDR3: CASSPRQGAPAFF
V: TRBV6-1; J: TRBJ1-1; D: .; size: .; DNA: TGTGCCAGCAGCGCCCTTGGGGGCACTGAAGCTTTCTTT; CDR3: CASSALGGTEAFF